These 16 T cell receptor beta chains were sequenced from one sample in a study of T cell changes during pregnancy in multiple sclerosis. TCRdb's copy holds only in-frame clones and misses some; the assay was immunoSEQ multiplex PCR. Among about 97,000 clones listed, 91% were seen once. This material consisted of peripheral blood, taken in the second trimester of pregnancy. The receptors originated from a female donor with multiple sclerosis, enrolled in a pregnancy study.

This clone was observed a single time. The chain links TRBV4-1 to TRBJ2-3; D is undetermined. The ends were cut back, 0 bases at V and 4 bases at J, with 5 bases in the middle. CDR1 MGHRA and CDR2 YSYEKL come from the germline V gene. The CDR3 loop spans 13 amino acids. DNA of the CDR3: TGCGCCAGCAGCCAAGAGGGCCCAGATACGCAGTATTTT. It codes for CASSQEGPDTQYF.

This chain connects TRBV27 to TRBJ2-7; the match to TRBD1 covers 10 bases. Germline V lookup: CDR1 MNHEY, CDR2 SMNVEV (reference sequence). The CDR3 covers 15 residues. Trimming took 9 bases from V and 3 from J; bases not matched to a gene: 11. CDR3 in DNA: TGTGCCAGTACACCCTTGACAGGGGGCTACTACGAGCAGTACTTC. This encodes CASTPLTGGYYEQYF.

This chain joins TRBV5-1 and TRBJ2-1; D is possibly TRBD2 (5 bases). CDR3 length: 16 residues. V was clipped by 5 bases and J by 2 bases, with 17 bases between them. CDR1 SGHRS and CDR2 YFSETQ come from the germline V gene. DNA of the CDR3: TGCGCCAGCAGACTTGTCATAACTAGTCCCTACAATGAGCAGTTCTTC. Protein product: CASRLVITSPYNEQFF. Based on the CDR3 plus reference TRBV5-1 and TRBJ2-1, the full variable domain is KAGVTQTPRYLIKTRGQQVTLSCSPISGHRSVSWYQQTPGQGLQFLFEYFSETQRNKGNFPGRFSGRQFSNSRSEMNVSTLELGDSALYLCASRLVITSPYNEQFFGPGTRLTVL.

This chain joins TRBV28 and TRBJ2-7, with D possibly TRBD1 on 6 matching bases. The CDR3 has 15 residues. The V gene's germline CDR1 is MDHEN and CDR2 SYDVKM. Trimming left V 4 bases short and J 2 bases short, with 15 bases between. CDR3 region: CASSSTGWNTYEQYF. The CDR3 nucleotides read TGTGCCAGCAGTTCTACAGGGTGGAATACCTACGAGCAGTACTTC. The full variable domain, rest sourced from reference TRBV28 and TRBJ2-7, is DVKVTQSSRYLVKRTGEKVFLECVQDMDHENMFWYRQDPGLGLRLIYFSYDVKMKEKGDIPEGYSVSREKKERFSLILESASTNQTSMYLCASSSTGWNTYEQYFGPGTRLTVT.

The CDR3 coding sequence is TGCGCCAGCAGCTTGGATTTTGGCAAGGGAGCCGAAAAACTGTTTTTT. Encoded protein: CASSLDFGKGAEKLFF. This sequence joins TRBV5-1 and TRBJ1-4, with no clear D. Germline CDR1 SGHRS, CDR2 YFSETQ. This CDR3 is built from 16 residues. Between the trimmed V and J ends, which lost 0 bases and 8 bases, there was a span of 17 bases.

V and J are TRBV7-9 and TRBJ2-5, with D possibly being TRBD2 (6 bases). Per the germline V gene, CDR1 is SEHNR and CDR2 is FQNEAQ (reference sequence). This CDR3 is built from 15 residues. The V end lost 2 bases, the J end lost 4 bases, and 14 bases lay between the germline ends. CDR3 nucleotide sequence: TGTGCCAGCAGCTTACGGGAGACCTTAGGAGAGACCCAGTACTTC. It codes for CASSLRETLGETQYF.

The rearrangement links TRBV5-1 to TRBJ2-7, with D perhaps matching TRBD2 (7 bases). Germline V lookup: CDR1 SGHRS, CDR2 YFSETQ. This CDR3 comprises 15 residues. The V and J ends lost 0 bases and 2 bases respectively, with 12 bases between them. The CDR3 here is CASSLGRGGPYEQYF. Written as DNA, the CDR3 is TGCGCCAGCAGCTTGGGTCGCGGGGGCCCCTACGAGCAGTACTTC.

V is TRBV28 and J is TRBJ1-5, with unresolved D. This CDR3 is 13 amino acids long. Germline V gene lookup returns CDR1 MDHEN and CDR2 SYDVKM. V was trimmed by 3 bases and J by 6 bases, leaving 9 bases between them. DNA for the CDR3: TGTGCCAGCAGTTTCCCCCTCGGTCAGCCCCAGCATTTT. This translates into CASSFPLGQPQHF.

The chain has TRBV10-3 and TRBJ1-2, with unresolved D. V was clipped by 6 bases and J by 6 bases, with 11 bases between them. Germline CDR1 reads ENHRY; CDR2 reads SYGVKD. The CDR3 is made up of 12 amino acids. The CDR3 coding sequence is TGTGCCATCAGCAAGACGGGAAATGGCTACACCTTC. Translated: CAISKTGNGYTF.

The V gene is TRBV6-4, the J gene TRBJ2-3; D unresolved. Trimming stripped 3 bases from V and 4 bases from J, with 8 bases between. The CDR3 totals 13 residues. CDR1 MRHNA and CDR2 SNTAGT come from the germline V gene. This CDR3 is CASSDSISDTQYF. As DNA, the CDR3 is TGTGCCAGCAGTGATTCTATTTCAGATACGCAGTATTTT.

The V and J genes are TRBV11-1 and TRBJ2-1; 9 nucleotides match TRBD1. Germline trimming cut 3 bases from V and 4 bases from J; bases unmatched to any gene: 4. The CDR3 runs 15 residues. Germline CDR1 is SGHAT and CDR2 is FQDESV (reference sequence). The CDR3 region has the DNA TGTGCCAGCAGCTTTTTGGGACAGGGATACAATGAGCAGTTCTTC. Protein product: CASSFLGQGYNEQFF.

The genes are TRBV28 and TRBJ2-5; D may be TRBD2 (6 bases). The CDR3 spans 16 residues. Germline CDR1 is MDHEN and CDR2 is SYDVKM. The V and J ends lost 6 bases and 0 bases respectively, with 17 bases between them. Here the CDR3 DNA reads TGTGCCAGCAGCCAATTGGGCGGGGACTACCAAGAGACCCAGTACTTC. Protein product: CASSQLGGDYQETQYF. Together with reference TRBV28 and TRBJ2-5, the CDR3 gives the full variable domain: DVKVTQSSRYLVKRTGEKVFLECVQDMDHENMFWYRQDPGLGLRLIYFSYDVKMKEKGDIPEGYSVSREKKERFSLILESASTNQTSMYLCASSQLGGDYQETQYFGPGTRLLVL.

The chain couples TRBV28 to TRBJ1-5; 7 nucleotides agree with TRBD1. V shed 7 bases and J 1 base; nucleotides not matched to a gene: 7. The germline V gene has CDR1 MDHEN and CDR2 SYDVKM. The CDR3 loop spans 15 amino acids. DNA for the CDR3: TGTGCCAGCACATTCCGGGGACAGAGCAATCAGCCCCAGCATTTT. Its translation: CASTFRGQSNQPQHF.

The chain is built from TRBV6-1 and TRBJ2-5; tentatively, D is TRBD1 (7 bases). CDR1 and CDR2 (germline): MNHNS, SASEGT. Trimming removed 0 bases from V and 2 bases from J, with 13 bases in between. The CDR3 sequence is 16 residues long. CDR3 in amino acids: CASSEAAGGLQETQYF. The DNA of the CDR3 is TGTGCCAGCAGTGAAGCGGCAGGGGGGCTGCAAGAGACCCAGTACTTC.

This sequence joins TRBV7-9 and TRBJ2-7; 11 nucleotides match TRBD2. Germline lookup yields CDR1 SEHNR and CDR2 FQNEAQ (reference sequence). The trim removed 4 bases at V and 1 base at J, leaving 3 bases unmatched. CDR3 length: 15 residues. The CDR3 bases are TGTGCCAGCAGCTCAGGACTAGCGGGTTCCTACGAGCAGTACTTC. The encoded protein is CASSSGLAGSYEQYF.

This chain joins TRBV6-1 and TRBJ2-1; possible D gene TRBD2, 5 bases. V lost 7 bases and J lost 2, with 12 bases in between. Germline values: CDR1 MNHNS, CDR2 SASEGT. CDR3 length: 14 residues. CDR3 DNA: TGTGCCAGCACCCCGAGGGATCCCTACAATGAGCAGTTCTTC. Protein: CASTPRDPYNEQFF.